A selection of T cell receptor beta chains follows, all from one sample in a study of shared clonotypes between healthy human individuals. TCRdb's copy holds only in-frame clones and misses some; the assay was immunoSEQ multiplex PCR. The data hold about 2.5 million clones, with approximately 90% observed a single time. Sequenced material: naive CD4+ T cells from PBMCs. Receptors originate from a man aged 18 to 35 in good health. Some clones in this sample may be carry-over from other donors' samples. Both conserved end residues are part of each CDR3. Clone size appears in some rows only: once, few, many, or a class for an expanded clone.

TRBV7-6	15	once	CASSYDPLGTDTQYF
TRBV12-2	17	.	CASRLPGQFYSNQPQHF
TRBV6-6	13	.	CASRVRPGYGYTF
TRBV28	15	.	CASSSLAGPTYEQYF
TRBV15	17	once	CATSREGVGRANYGYTF
TRBV18	14	.	CASSPPLSTDTQYF
TRBV5-1	14	.	CASSLGQVLNEQFF
TRBV9	15	.	CASSGSGRPQETQYF
TRBV5-1	16	.	CASSLAGSGTPDTQYF
TRBV5-1	15	.	CASSKAGHRQETQYF
TRBV28	16	.	CASSTITGAAGNTIYF
TRBV5-1	13	.	CASSFDRAGEAFF
TRBV5-4	14	.	CASNPPGVYNEQFF
TRBV18	13	.	CASSHNGFYEQYF
TRBV5-1	15	.	CASSLVAGAVNEQFF
TRBV27	14	once	CASSGQGGYNEQFF
TRBV28	14	.	CASSLFRLPGELFF
TRBV10-3	11	.	CAISRNTEAFF
TRBV5-1	13	.	CASSPGRATEAFF
TRBV19	15	once	CASRFRDSYQRGYTF
TRBV28	15	once	CASSLTRQGSTEAFF
TRBV29-1	14	few	CSVRDRGPGEEAFF
TRBV7-2	14	.	CASSLVRGNYGYTF
TRBV5-1	17	once	CASLLGVGTTSTDTQYF
TRBV30	15	few	CAWSVGGRKIYGYTF
TRBV7-3	16	.	CASSLLRSSGYNEQFF
TRBV30	14	few	CAWSGRGVSTEAFF
TRBV5-1	16	.	CASSRRTESSYNEQFF
TRBV5-4	13	.	CASSLGTGYEQYF
TRBV5-1	16	.	CASSLGASSSSYEQYF
TRBV18	15	.	CASSPTGDVLYEQYF
TRBV10-3	13	.	CAIWREGRDEQFF
TRBV18	15	.	CASSPTTGSYNEQFF
TRBV27	13	.	CASSSPTSYEQYF
TRBV6-1	13	.	CASRLTPGYEQYF
TRBV6-5	14	.	CASRTGLVNTEAFF
TRBV11-3	16	.	CASSPAFGSGTDTQYF
TRBV6-4	15	.	CASSDSEGSNQPQHF
TRBV7-9	18	.	CASSLTGSYASGANVLTF
TRBV7-6	14	.	CASSLSLAAYEQYF
TRBV4-1	14	.	CASSHLRQENEQFF
TRBV27	13	.	CASSLYAQETQYF
TRBV4-3	20	.	CASSPHPSGADRGNTGELFF
TRBV7-3	14	once	CASSFEGGTYEQYF
TRBV4-1	14	.	CASSQDPGVLEQYF
TRBV7-2	15	.	CASSFGQSDLYEQYF
TRBV19	15	.	CASSTTGGANGGYTF
TRBV18	18	.	CASSLRTSGSRGTYEQYF
TRBV6-4	14	.	CASSVSGRMDEQFF